This T cell receptor beta chain was sequenced in a study of blood T cell repertoires in COVID-19. The table came from immunoSEQ multiplex PCR; TCRdb's copy has only in-frame clones and leaves some out. The data contain a few hundred thousand clones, roughly 90% of them seen just once; the ten biggest clones take up about 1.7%. The junction had 6 bases not matched to a gene; V was cut back by 8 bases and J by 7 bases. The CDR3 consists of 13 residues. Per the germline V gene, CDR1 is WSHSY and CDR2 is SAAADI. The V and J genes are TRBV10-2 and TRBJ1-4; 8 positions match TRBD1. Sequencing was done on a sample of PBMCs or T cells enriched from blood (not recorded which). This receptor was identified in a woman between 18 and 29 years old with acute COVID-19. CDR3 loop: CASGQGGGEKLFF. Written as DNA, the CDR3 is TGCGCCAGCGGACAGGGAGGGGGTGAAAAACTGTTTTTT.